A selection of T cell receptor beta chains follows, all from one sample in a study of T cell changes during pregnancy in multiple sclerosis. The method was immunoSEQ multiplex PCR; TCRdb's version includes in-frame clones alone and lacks a portion of them. The table lists about 100,000 clones, more than 80% of them singletons, with roughly 1.2% in the top ten. The sequenced sample was peripheral blood, obtained in the second trimester of pregnancy. The origin of the receptors is a female donor with multiple sclerosis, enrolled in a pregnancy study. CDR3s include the opening cysteine and the closing phenylalanine or tryptophan. Size is stated for part of the rows, as once, few or many counts, or as a class when the clone is expanded.

CDR3aa: CASSLTKGVEAFF
abundance: NA
v_gene: TRBV7-3
j_gene: TRBJ1-1

CDR3aa: CASSKLHMTGASTDTQYF
abundance: NA
v_gene: TRBV19
j_gene: TRBJ2-3

CDR3aa: CASRGTPTYEQYF
abundance: NA
v_gene: TRBV28
j_gene: TRBJ2-7

CDR3aa: CASSLGRTQISGNTIYF
abundance: NA
v_gene: TRBV5-1
j_gene: TRBJ1-3

CDR3aa: CASTLPLAEYMEQYF
abundance: NA
v_gene: TRBV2
j_gene: TRBJ2-7

CDR3aa: CASGNDRGEDTIYF
abundance: NA
v_gene: TRBV12-5
j_gene: TRBJ1-3

CDR3aa: CASSLLGQGAGKNIQYF
abundance: NA
v_gene: TRBV7-6
j_gene: TRBJ2-4

CDR3aa: CASSESHGKETQYF
abundance: NA
v_gene: TRBV6-1
j_gene: TRBJ2-5

CDR3aa: CASSLTGANEKLFF
abundance: NA
v_gene: TRBV7-2
j_gene: TRBJ1-4

CDR3aa: CASSPGGTRDEQYF
abundance: NA
v_gene: TRBV5-1
j_gene: TRBJ2-7

CDR3aa: CASSSGLATDTQYF
abundance: NA
v_gene: TRBV6-5
j_gene: TRBJ2-3

CDR3aa: CAWRGARDTIYF
abundance: NA
v_gene: TRBV30
j_gene: TRBJ1-3

CDR3aa: CASSPGQGMWETQYF
abundance: NA
v_gene: TRBV5-6
j_gene: TRBJ2-5

CDR3aa: CASSGGGRLNTEAFF
abundance: NA
v_gene: TRBV6-1
j_gene: TRBJ1-1

CDR3aa: CASSLAPNEPDTQYF
abundance: once
v_gene: TRBV11-3
j_gene: TRBJ2-3

CDR3aa: CASSLAGSYEQYF
abundance: NA
v_gene: TRBV5-1
j_gene: TRBJ2-7

CDR3aa: CASSFGRNTIYF
abundance: NA
v_gene: TRBV7-9
j_gene: TRBJ1-3

CDR3aa: CASNQLAGNTGELFF
abundance: NA
v_gene: TRBV28
j_gene: TRBJ2-2

CDR3aa: CASSLTQGSGGELFF
abundance: few
v_gene: TRBV7-8
j_gene: TRBJ2-2

CDR3aa: CASCFLGTRSYEQYF
abundance: NA
v_gene: TRBV28
j_gene: TRBJ2-7

CDR3aa: CASSQGTSGQETQYF
abundance: once
v_gene: TRBV7-2
j_gene: TRBJ2-5

CDR3aa: CASSIAQGAETQYF
abundance: NA
v_gene: TRBV19
j_gene: TRBJ2-5

CDR3aa: CASSSRPSPGETQYF
abundance: NA
v_gene: TRBV5-6
j_gene: TRBJ2-5

CDR3aa: CASSEASGERPLHF
abundance: few
v_gene: TRBV6-1
j_gene: TRBJ1-6

CDR3aa: CASSPDSQETQYF
abundance: NA
v_gene: TRBV18
j_gene: TRBJ2-5

CDR3aa: CAWSQAGGQPQHF
abundance: NA
v_gene: TRBV30
j_gene: TRBJ1-5

CDR3aa: CASSYSSADTQYF
abundance: NA
v_gene: TRBV6-6
j_gene: TRBJ2-3

CDR3aa: CATIEETGAYGYTF
abundance: NA
v_gene: TRBV19
j_gene: TRBJ1-2

CDR3aa: CASSVDRTGTYSNQPQHF
abundance: NA
v_gene: TRBV9
j_gene: TRBJ1-5

CDR3aa: CASSELTGYSYEQYF
abundance: once
v_gene: TRBV5-1
j_gene: TRBJ2-7

CDR3aa: CASSTNGGTGVSTEAFF
abundance: NA
v_gene: TRBV7-2
j_gene: TRBJ1-1